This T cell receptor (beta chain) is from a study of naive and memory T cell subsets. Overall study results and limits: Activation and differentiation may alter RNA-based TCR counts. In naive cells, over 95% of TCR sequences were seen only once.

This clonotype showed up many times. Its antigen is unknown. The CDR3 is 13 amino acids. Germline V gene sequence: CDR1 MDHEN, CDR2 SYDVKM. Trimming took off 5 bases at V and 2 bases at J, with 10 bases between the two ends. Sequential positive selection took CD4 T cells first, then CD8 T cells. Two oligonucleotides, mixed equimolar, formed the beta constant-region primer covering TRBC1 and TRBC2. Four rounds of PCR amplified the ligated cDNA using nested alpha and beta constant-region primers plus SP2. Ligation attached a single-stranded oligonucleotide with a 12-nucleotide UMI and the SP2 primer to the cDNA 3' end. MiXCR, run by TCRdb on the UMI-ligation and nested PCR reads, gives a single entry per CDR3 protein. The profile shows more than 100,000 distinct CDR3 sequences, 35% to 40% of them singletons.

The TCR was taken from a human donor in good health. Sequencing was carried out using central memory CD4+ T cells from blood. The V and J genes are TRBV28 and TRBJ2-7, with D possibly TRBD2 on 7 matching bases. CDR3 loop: CASSPGGPYEQYF. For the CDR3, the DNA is TGTGCCAGCAGTCCCGGGGGGCCCTACGAGCAGTACTTC.